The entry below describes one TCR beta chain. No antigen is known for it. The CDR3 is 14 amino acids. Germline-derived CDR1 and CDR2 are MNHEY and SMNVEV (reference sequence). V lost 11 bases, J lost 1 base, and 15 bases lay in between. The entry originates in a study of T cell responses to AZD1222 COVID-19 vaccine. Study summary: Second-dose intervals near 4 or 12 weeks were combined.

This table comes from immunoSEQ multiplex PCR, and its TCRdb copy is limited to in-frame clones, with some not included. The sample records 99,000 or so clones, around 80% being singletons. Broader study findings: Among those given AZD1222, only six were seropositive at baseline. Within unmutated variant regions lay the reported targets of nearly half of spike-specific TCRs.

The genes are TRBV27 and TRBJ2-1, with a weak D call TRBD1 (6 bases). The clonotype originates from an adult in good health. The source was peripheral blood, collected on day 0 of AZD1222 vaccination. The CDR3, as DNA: TGTGCCGCCAAAGCCGGGACATCCTACAATGAGCAGTTCTTC. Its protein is CAAKAGTSYNEQFF.